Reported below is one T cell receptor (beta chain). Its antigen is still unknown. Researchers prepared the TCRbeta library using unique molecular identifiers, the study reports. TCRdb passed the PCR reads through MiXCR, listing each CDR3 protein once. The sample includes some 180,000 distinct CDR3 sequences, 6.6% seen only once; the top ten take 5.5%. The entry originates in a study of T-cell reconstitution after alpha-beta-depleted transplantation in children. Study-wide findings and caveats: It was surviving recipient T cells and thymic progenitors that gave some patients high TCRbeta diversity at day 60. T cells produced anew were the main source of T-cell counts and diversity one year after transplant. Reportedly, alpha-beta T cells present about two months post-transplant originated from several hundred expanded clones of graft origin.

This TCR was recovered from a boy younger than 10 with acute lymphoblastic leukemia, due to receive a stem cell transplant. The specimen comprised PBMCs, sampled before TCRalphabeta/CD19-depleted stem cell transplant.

CDR3 nucleotides: TGCGCCAGCAGCTTGGAGGGGCTTGGGGCCAACGTCCTGACTTTC. It yields the protein CASSLEGLGANVLTF. The chain couples TRBV5-1 to TRBJ2-6; TRBD1 might be the D (5 bases). CDR1 is SGHRS, CDR2 YFSETQ, per germline. This CDR3 is 15 amino acids long. Trimming stripped 0 bases from V and 3 bases from J, with 7 bases between.